This T cell receptor (beta chain) emerged from a study of T-cell reconstitution after alpha-beta-depleted transplantation in children. The CDR3 consists of 15 residues. Germline V gene lookup returns CDR1 ENHRY and CDR2 SYGVKD. The V gene end was trimmed by 6 bases and the J gene end by 9 bases; junction bases not matched to a gene: 11. TCRbeta library construction was performed incorporating unique molecular identifiers. TCRdb analysed the PCR reads with MiXCR anew, one entry per CDR3 protein. The table has about half a million distinct CDR3 sequences, around 12% seen once. The chain couples TRBV10-3 to TRBJ2-1; 10 bases match TRBD2. The starting material was PBMCs from the stem cell graft donor, obtained from the stem cell graft. The source of this sequence is a human donor who donated a stem cell graft to a child with combined immunodeficiency. The CDR3 nucleotides are TGTGCCATCAGCGGACTAGCGGAGACGCCAGGTGAGCAGTTCTTC. It yields the protein CAISGLAETPGEQFF.